Following are 6 T cell receptor beta chains from one sample sequenced in a study of OX40 agonist ivuxolimab in advanced cancers. Here immunoSEQ multiplex PCR was the method, and the copy in TCRdb shows in-frame clones only, minus some. The table includes around 62,000 clones, about 88% detected once. The material sequenced was CD4+ or CD8+ T cells sorted from blood, taken in a trial of the OX40 agonist ivuxolimab. The receptor set was obtained from an adult with an advanced solid tumor such as melanoma, head and neck, liver or kidney cancer.

V gene TRBV7-2 combines with J gene TRBJ2-1; TRBD2 aligns across 8 bases. The J segment lost 0 bases and the V segment lost 6 bases, leaving 4 bases of the junction unmatched. The germline gives CDR1 SGHTA, CDR2 FQGNSA. The CDR3 runs to 15 residues. Here the CDR3 DNA reads TGTGCCAGCAGTCGAAGCGGGAGCTCCTACAATGAGCAGTTCTTC. Residues: CASSRSGSSYNEQFF.

This chain links TRBV6-1 with TRBJ2-5, with 7 bases lining up with TRBD1. CDR3 length: 13 amino acids. The J segment lost 3 bases and the V segment lost 3 bases, leaving 1 base of the junction unmatched. Germline V gives CDR1 MNHNS, CDR2 SASEGT. As DNA, the CDR3 is TGTGCCAGCAGTGAGACAGGGAAAGAGACCCAGTACTTC. Its protein product is CASSETGKETQYF.

CDR3 region: CASSLLEFSGNTIYF. The DNA of the CDR3 is TGTGCCAGCAGCTTACTGGAATTCTCTGGAAACACCATATATTTT. The chain joins TRBV7-9 to TRBJ1-3; no clear D gene. The germline V gene has CDR1 SEHNR and CDR2 FQNEAQ (reference sequence). The CDR3 covers 15 residues. Trimming removed 2 bases from V and 0 bases from J, with 8 bases in between. Full variable domain (outside the CDR3, taken from reference TRBV7-9 and TRBJ1-3): DTGVSQNPRHKITKRGQNVTFRCDPISEHNRLYWYRQTLGQGPEFLTYFQNEAQLEKSRLLSDRFSAERPKGSFSTLEIQRTEQGDSAMYLCASSLLEFSGNTIYFGEGSWLTVV.

V is TRBV27 and J is TRBJ2-7, with D possibly matching TRBD2 (6 bases). Trimming cost V 6 bases and J 4 bases, with 19 bases left between them. The length of the CDR3 is 15 residues. Germline CDR1 is MNHEY and CDR2 is SMNVEV (reference sequence). The CDR3 spells CASRAGTSSEYEQYF. CDR3 coding DNA: TGTGCCAGCAGGGCAGGGACCTCTAGCGAGTACGAGCAGTACTTC.

This clone was detected once. The chain links TRBV5-6 to TRBJ2-7, with 7 bases aligning to TRBD1. Trimming removed 0 bases from V and 5 bases from J; junction bases left unmatched: 2. This CDR3 has 13 amino acids. Germline V gives CDR1 SGHDT, CDR2 YYEEEE. The CDR3 nucleotides read TGTGCCAGCAGCTTGGACAGGGGCCACGAGCAGTACTTC. This sequence encodes CASSLDRGHEQYF.

The V gene is TRBV7-2, the J gene TRBJ1-5; TRBD1 might be the D (5 bases). V was cut by 5 bases and J by 4 bases, with 18 bases left in between. CDR1 SGHTA and CDR2 FQGNSA come from the germline V gene. The CDR3 runs to 16 residues. CDR3 in DNA: TGTGCCAGCAGCAATACAGGACTGCTACCTAATCAGCCCCAGCATTTT. This codes for CASSNTGLLPNQPQHF.